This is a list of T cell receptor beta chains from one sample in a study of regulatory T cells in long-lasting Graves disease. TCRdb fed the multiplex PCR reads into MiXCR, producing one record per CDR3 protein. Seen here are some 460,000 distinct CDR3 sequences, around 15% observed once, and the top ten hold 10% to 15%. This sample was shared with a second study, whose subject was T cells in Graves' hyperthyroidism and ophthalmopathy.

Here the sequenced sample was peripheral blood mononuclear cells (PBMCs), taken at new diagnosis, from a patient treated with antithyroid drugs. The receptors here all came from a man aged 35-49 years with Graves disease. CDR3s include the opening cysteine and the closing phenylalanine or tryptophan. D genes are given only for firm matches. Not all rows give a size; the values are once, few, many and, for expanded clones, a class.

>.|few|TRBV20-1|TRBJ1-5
TGCAGTGCTAGGGCGTCCAATCAGCCCCAGCATTTT
CSARASNQPQHF
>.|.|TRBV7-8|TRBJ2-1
TGTGCCAGCAGCTCGGGACCCACCAATGAGCAGTTCTTC
CASSSGPTNEQFF
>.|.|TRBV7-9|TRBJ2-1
TGTGCCAGCAGCTTTAAGGACAGACACAATGAGCAGTTCTTC
CASSFKDRHNEQFF
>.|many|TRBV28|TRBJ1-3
TGTGCCAGCAGTTTCCTGGGGTTATCTGGAAACACCATATATTTT
CASSFLGLSGNTIYF
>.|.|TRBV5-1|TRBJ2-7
TGCGCCAGCAGCTTGGATATACAGAGCTACGAGCAGTACTTC
CASSLDIQSYEQYF
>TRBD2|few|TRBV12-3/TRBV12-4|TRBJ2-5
TGTGCCAGCAGTGAACTAGAGGGAGGGGAGACCCAGTACTTC
CASSELEGGETQYF
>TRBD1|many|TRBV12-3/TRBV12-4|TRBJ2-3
TGTGCCAGCAGTACGGGACAGGGCAGATCAGATACGCAGTATTTT
CASSTGQGRSDTQYF
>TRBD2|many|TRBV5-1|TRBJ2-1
TGCGCCAGCAGCTTGGTGCCTACTAGCGGGAGTCGGTCGGATGAGCAGTTCTTC
CASSLVPTSGSRSDEQFF
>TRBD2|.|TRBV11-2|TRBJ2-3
TGTGCCAGCAGCCCTAGACTAGCGGGAGGCCTCTCGGTAGATACGCAGTATTTT
CASSPRLAGGLSVDTQYF
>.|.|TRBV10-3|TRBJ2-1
TGTGCCATCAGTGCGGGAATGGTGGATGAGCAGTTCTTC
CAISAGMVDEQFF
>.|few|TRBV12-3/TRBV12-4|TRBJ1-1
TGTGCCAGCAGTTTGGGGTTTGAAGCTTTCTTT
CASSLGFEAFF
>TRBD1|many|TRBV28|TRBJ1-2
TGTGCCAGCACCCCTACCCATTGGGACAGCCCAACGTTTAACTATGGCTACACCTTC
CASTPTHWDSPTFNYGYTF
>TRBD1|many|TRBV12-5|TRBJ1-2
TGTGCTAGTGCCACCGGACAGGGAAACTATGGCTACACCTTC
CASATGQGNYGYTF
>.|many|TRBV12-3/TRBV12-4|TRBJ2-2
TGTGCCAGCAGTCCGTACAACACCGGGGAGCTGTTTTTT
CASSPYNTGELFF
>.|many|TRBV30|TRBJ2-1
TGTGCCCGAGACCCTGGAGCGGGCAATGAGCAGTTCTTC
CARDPGAGNEQFF
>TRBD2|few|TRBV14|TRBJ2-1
TGTGCCAGCAGCCCCGGGACTAGCGGGAGGGCCAGTAAGACGTTCTTC
CASSPGTSGRASKTFF
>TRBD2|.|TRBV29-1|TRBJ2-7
TGCAGCGTTGATCCGGGACTAGCGGGGATTTCCTACGAGCAGTACTTC
CSVDPGLAGISYEQYF
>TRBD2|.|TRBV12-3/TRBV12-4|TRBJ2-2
TGTGCCAGCAGTTTTCTGCGTCGGGGACTAGCGAGGAACACCGGGGAGCTGTTTTTT
CASSFLRRGLARNTGELFF
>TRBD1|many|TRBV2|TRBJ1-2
TGTGCCAGCAGTCCATACAGGGGGCGAGGCTACACCTTC
CASSPYRGRGYTF
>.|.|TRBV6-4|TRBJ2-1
TGTGCCAGCAGAGCCCGGGACACCGGGTACAATGAGCAGTTCTTC
CASRARDTGYNEQFF
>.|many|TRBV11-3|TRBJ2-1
TGTGCCAGCAGCTTCCGGAGACGTAATGAGCAGTTCTTC
CASSFRRRNEQFF
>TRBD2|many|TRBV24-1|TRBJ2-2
TGTGCCACCAGTGATTGGGGAGGGACCTCGAACACCGGGGAGCTGTTTTTT
CATSDWGGTSNTGELFF
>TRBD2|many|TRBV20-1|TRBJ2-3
TGCAGTGCTAGAACCAGCGGGATTTCAGATACGCAGTATTTT
CSARTSGISDTQYF
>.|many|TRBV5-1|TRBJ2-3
TGCGCCAGCAGCAGGGACTCGCCTAGCACAGATACGCAGTATTTT
CASSRDSPSTDTQYF
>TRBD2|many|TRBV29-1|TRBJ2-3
TGCAGCGTTGAAACTAGCGGGAGAGGGGATACGCAGTATTTT
CSVETSGRGDTQYF
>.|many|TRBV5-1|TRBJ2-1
TGCGCCAGCGCGTTAATACAGAGCTCCTACAATGAGCAGTTCTTC
CASALIQSSYNEQFF
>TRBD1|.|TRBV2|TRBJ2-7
TGTGCCAGCAGTACTGGGACAGGGGATTACGAGCAGTACTTC
CASSTGTGDYEQYF
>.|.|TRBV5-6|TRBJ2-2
TGTGCCAGCAGCTTGACGGGAGTTGGGGGGCTGTTTTTT
CASSLTGVGGLFF
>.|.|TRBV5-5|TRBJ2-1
TGTGCCAGCAGCTTGCCTTTAGCCTACAATGAGCAGTTCTTC
CASSLPLAYNEQFF
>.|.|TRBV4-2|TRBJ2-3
TGTGCCAGCAGCCGAAATAGCAGAGATACGCAGTATTTT
CASSRNSRDTQYF
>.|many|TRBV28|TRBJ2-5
TGTGCCAGCAGTTTACAGGGGCCTCGGGGGACCCAGTACTTC
CASSLQGPRGTQYF
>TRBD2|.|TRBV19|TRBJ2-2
TGTGCCTCTACACTAGCGGGATCCACCGGGGAGCTGTTTTTT
CASTLAGSTGELFF
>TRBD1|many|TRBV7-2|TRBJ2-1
TGTGCCAGCAGCCTGAGAACAGGGGGCAATGAGCAGTTCTTC
CASSLRTGGNEQFF
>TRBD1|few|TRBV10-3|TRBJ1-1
TGTGCCATCAGCGGGACAGGGGTCACTGAAGCTTTCTTT
CAISGTGVTEAFF
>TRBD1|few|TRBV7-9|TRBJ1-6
TGTGCCAGCAGCTTACTGACAGGGGGAGATAATTCACCCCTCCACTTT
CASSLLTGGDNSPLHF
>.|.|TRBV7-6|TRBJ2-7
TGTGCCAGCAGCCCCCTCATAGGGAGCGAGCAGTACTTC
CASSPLIGSEQYF
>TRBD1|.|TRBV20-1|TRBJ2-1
TGCAGTGCAAACGACAGGGATCGAATCAATGAGCAGTTCTTC
CSANDRDRINEQFF